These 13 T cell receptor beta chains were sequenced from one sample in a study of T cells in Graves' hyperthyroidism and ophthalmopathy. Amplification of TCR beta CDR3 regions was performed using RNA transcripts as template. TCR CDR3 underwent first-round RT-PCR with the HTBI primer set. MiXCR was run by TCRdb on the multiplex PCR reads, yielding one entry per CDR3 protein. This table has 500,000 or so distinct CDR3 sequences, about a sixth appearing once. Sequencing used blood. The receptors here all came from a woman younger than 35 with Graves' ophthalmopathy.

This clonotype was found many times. CDR3 sequence reads: CSANDGPQRPQHF. The CDR3 coding sequence is TGCAGTGCCAATGACGGTCCCCAGAGGCCCCAGCATTTT. The rearrangement joins TRBV20-1 to TRBJ1-5; no clear D. Trimming shortened V by 6 bases and J by 9 bases, and 18 bases separated the two germline ends. The CDR3 runs 13 residues. Germline-derived CDR1 and CDR2 are DFQATT and SNEGSKA (reference sequence).

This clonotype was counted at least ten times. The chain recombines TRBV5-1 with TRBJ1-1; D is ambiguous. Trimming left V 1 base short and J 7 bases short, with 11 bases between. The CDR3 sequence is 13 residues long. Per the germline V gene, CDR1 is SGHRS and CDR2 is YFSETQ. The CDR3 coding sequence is TGCGCCAGCAGCTTGCTGTCAGGAAATGAAGCTTTCTTT. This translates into CASSLLSGNEAFF.

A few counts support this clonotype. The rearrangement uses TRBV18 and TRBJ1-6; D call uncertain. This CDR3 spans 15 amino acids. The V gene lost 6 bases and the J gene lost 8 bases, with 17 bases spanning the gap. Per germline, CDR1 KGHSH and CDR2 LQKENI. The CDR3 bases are TGTGCCAGCTCCCTTGAGGGTGGGGAATATTCACCCCTCCACTTT. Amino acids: CASSLEGGEYSPLHF.

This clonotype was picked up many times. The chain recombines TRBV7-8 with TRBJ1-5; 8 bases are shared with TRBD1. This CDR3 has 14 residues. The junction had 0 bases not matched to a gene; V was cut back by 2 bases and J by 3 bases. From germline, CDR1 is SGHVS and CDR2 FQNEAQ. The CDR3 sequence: CASSLQGANQPQHF. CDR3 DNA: TGTGCCAGCAGCTTACAGGGGGCCAATCAGCCCCAGCATTTT.

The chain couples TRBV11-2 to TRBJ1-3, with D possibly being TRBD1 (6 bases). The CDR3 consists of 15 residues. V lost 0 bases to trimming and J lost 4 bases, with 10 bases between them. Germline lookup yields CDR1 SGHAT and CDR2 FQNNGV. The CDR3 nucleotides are TGTGCCAGCAGCTTAGACAGGGGAACCGGAAACACCATATATTTT. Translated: CASSLDRGTGNTIYF. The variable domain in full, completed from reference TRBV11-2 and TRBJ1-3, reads EAGVAQSPRYKIIEKRQSVAFWCNPISGHATLYWYQQILGQGPKLLIQFQNNGVVDDSQLPKDRFSAERLKGVDSTLKIQPAKLEDSAVYLCASSLDRGTGNTIYFGEGSWLTVV.

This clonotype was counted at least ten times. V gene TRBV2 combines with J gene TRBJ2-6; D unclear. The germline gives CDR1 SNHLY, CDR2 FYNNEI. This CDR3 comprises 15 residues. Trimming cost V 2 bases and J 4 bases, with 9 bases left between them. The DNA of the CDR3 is TGTGCCAGCAGTGAAACCCGGCGGGGGGCCAACGTCCTGACTTTC. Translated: CASSETRRGANVLTF.

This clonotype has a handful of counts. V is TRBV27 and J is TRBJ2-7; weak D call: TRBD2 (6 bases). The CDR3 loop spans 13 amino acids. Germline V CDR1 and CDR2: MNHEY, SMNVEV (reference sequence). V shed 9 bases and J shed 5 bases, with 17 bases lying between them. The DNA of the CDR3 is TGTGCCAGTCGGAGGGCCTTCACCCACGAGCAGTACTTC. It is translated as CASRRAFTHEQYF.

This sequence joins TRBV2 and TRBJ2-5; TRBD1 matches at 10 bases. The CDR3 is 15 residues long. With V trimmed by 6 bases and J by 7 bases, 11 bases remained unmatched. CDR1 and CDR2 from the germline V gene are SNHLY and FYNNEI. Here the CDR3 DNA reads TGTGCCAGCAGGCCAGACAGGGGGCTTGGAGGGACCCAGTACTTC. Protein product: CASRPDRGLGGTQYF.

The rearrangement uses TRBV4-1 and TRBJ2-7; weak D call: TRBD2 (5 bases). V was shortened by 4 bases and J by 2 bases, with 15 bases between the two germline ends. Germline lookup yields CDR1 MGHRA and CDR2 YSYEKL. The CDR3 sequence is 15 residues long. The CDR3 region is CASSPTPAAAYEQYF. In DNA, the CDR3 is TGCGCCAGCAGCCCCACCCCAGCGGCAGCCTACGAGCAGTACTTC.

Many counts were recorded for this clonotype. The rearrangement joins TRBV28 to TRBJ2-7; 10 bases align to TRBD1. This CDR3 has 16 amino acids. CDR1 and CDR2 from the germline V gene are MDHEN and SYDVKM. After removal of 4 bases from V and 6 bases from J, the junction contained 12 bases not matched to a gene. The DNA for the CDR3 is TGTGCCAGCAGTTCGGGACAGGGGATCCCCTACGGCGAGCAGTACTTC. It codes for CASSSGQGIPYGEQYF.

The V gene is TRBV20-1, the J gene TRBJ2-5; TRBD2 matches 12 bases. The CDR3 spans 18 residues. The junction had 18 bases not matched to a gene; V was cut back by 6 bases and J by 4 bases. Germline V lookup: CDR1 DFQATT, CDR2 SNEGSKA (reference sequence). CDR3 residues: CSAPPPLSSGRALETQYF. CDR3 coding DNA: TGCAGTGCCCCACCCCCTCTTTCTAGCGGGAGGGCCTTAGAGACCCAGTACTTC.

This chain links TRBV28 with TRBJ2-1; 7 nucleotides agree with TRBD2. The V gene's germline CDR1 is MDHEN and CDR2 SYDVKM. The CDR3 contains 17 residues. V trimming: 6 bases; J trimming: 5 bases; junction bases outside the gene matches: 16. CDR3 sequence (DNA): TGTGCCAGCAGAGGGCCTTGGGGGGGAGGGCCTCACAATGAGCAGTTCTTC. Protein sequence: CASRGPWGGGPHNEQFF. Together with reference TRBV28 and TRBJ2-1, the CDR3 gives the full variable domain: DVKVTQSSRYLVKRTGEKVFLECVQDMDHENMFWYRQDPGLGLRLIYFSYDVKMKEKGDIPEGYSVSREKKERFSLILESASTNQTSMYLCASRGPWGGGPHNEQFFGPGTRLTVL.

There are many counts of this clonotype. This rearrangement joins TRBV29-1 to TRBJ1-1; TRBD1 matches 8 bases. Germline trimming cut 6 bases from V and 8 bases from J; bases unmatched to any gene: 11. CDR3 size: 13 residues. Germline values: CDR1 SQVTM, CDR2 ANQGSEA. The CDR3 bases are TGCAGCGTCGGCAGGACAGGGAGAACGGAAGCTTTCTTT. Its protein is CSVGRTGRTEAFF.